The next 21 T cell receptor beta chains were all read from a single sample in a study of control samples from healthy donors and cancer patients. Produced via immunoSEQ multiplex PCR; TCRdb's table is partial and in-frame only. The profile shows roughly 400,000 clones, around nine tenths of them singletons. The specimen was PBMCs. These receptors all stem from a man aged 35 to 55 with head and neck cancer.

For the CDR3, the DNA is TGTGCCACCAGTGACCCCGTTCGGAGCTCCTACAATGAGCAGTTCTTC. It encodes CATSDPVRSSYNEQFF. This rearrangement joins TRBV24-1 to TRBJ2-1; D is undetermined. The V gene's germline CDR1 is KGHDR and CDR2 SFDVKD. This CDR3 is 16 amino acids long. Trimming took off 4 bases at V and 0 bases at J, with 12 bases between the two ends.

The CDR3 coding sequence is TGCGCCAGCAGCCCGGGACTAGCGGATCAGACCCAGTACTTC. Its translation: CASSPGLADQTQYF. J is TRBJ2-5 and V is TRBV5-1; 11 positions agree with TRBD2. V was pared by 4 bases and J by 6 bases, with 5 bases of the junction left unmatched. The CDR3 length is 14 residues. Germline CDR1 SGHRS, CDR2 YFSETQ.

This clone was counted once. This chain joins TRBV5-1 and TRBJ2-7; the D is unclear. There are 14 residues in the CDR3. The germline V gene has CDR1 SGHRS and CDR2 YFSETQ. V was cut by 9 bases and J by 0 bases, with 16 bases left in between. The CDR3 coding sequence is TGCGCCACGACGCTCAGGCCCGCCTCCTACGAGCAGTACTTC. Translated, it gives CATTLRPASYEQYF.

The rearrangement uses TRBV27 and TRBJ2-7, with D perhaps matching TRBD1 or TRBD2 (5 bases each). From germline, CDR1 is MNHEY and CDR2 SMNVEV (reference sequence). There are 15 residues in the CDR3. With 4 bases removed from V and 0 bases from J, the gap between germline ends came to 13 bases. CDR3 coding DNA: TGTGCCAGCAGTTCAGCCGGGACGGGCTCCTACGAGCAGTACTTC. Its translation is CASSSAGTGSYEQYF.

The CDR3 loop reads CSAGGGGNNEQFF. The DNA for the CDR3 is TGCAGCGCGGGAGGGGGAGGGAACAATGAGCAGTTCTTC. V and J are TRBV29-1 and TRBJ2-1, with TRBD2 identical over 8 bases. The CDR3 has 13 residues. Germline CDR1 reads SQVTM; CDR2 reads ANQGSEA. J was trimmed by 5 bases and V by 7 bases; bases with no gene match: 7.

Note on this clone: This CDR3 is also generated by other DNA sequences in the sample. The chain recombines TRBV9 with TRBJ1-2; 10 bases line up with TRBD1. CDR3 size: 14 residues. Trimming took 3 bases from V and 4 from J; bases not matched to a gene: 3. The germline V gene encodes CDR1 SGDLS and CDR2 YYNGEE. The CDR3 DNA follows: TGTGCCAGCAGCGGACAGGGGGCAGGCTATGGCTACACCTTC. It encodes CASSGQGAGYGYTF. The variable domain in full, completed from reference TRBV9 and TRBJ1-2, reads DSGVTQTPKHLITATGQRVTLRCSPRSGDLSVYWYQQSLDQGLQFLIQYYNGEERAKGNILERFSAQQFPDLHSELNLSSLELGDSALYFCASSGQGAGYGYTFGSGTRLTVV.

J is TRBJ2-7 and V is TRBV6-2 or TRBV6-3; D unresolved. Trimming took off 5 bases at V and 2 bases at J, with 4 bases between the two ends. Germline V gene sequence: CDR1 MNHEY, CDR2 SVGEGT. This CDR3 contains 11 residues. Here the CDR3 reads CASSTTYEQYF. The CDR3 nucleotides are TGTGCCAGCAGTACGACCTACGAGCAGTACTTC.

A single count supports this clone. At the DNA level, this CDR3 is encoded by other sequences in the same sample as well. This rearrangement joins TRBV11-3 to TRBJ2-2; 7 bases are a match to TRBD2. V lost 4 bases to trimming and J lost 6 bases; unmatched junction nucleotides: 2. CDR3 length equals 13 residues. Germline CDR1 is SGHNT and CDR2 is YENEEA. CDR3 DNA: TGTGCCAGCAGCTCGGGGGGTCCCGGGGAGCTGTTTTTT. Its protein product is CASSSGGPGELFF. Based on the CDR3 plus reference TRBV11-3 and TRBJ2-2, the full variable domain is EAGVVQSPRYKIIEKKQPVAFWCNPISGHNTLYWYLQNLGQGPELLIRYENEEAVDDSQLPKDRFSAERLKGVDSTLKIQPAELGDSAVYLCASSSGGPGELFFGEGSRLTVL.

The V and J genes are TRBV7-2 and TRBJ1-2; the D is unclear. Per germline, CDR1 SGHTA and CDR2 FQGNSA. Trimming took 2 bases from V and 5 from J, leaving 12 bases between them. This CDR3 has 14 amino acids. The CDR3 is CASSLSGILYGYTF. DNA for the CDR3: TGTGCCAGCAGCTTATCGGGGATACTATATGGCTACACCTTC.

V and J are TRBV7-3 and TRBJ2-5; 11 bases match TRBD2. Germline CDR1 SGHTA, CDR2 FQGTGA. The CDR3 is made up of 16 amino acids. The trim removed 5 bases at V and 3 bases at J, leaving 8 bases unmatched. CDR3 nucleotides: TGTGCCAGCAGCGAGGGGCCGACTAGCGGGAAAGAGACCCAGTACTTC. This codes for CASSEGPTSGKETQYF.

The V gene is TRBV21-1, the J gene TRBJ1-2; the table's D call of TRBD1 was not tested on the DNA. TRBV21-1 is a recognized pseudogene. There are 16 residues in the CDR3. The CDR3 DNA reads TGTGCCAGCAGCAAACGCACCGGGACAGGGCACTATGGCTACACCTTC. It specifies CASSKRTGTGHYGYTF.

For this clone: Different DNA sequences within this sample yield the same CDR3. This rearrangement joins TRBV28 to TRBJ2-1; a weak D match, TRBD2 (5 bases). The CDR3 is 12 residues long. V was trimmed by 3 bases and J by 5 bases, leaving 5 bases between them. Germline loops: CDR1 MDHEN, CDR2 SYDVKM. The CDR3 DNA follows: TGTGCCAGCAGTTTCGGGGACAATGAGCAGTTCTTC. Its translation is CASSFGDNEQFF.

The chain's CDR3 is CASSFGTGVYYNEQFF. The DNA for the CDR3 is TGCGCCAGCAGCTTCGGGACAGGGGTTTATTACAATGAGCAGTTCTTC. The V gene is TRBV5-1, the J gene TRBJ2-1, with 10 bases matching TRBD1. The germline V gene has CDR1 SGHRS and CDR2 YFSETQ. CDR3 length equals 16 residues. Losses at the gene ends were 2 bases for V and 4 bases for J; bases not matched to a gene: 6.

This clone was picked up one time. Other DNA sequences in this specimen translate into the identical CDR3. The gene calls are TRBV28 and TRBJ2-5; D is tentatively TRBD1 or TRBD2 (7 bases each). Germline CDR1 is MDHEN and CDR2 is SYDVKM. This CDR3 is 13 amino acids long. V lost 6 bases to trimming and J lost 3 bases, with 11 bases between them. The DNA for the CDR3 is TGTGCCAGCAGACCAGGGGGGGAAGAGACCCAGTACTTC. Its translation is CASRPGGEETQYF.

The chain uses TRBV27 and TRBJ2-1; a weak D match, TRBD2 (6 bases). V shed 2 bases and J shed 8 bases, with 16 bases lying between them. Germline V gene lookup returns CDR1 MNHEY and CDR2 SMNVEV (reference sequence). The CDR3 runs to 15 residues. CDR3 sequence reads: CASSLPREGQYEQFF. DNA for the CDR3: TGTGCCAGCAGTTTACCGCGGGAAGGTCAATATGAGCAGTTCTTC.

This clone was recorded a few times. The CDR3 reads CASSLRLTSGATETQYF. DNA for the CDR3: TGTGCCAGCAGCCTCCGTTTGACTAGCGGGGCTACAGAGACCCAGTACTTC. The chain is built from TRBV5-4 and TRBJ2-5; TRBD2 aligns across 11 bases. Germline V gives CDR1 SGHNT, CDR2 YYREEE (reference sequence). V shed 4 bases and J 4 bases; nucleotides not matched to a gene: 12. This CDR3 has 17 amino acids.

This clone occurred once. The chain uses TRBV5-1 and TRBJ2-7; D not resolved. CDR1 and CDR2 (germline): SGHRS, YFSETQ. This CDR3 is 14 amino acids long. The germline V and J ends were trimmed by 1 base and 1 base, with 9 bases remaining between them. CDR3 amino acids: CASSLHAGSYEQYF. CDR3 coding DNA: TGCGCCAGCAGCTTGCATGCTGGGTCCTACGAGCAGTACTTC.

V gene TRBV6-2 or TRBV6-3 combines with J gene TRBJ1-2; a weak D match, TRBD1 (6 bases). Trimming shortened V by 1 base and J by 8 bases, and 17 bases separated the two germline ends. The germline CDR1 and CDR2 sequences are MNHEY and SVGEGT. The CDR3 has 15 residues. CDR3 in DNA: TGTGCCAGCAGTTACTTGGAATGGACAGTTACGGGCTACACCTTC. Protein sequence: CASSYLEWTVTGYTF.

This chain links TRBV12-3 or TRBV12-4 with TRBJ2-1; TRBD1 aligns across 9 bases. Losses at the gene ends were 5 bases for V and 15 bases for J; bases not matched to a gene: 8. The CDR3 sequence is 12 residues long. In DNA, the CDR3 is TGTGCCAGCAGTCCCTGGACAGGGGCTCCGTTCTTC. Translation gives CASSPWTGAPFF.

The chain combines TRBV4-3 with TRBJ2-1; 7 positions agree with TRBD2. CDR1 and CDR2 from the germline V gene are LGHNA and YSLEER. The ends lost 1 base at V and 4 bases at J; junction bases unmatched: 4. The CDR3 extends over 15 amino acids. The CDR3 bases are TGCGCCAGCAGCCAAGTGACGGGGGGATACAATGAGCAGTTCTTC. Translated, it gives CASSQVTGGYNEQFF.

The CDR3 DNA sequence: TGTGCCAGAAGCACAAGATCAACGGAGAGACAGACAAAGCCCCATTCCATCGCCTACGAGCAGTACTTC. Its protein product is CARSTRSTERQTKPHSIAYEQYF. J is TRBJ2-7 and V is TRBV5-3; D is perhaps TRBD1 (5 bases). TRBV5-3 is labeled an ORF, and its function is uncertain. The CDR3 length is 23 residues. The ends were cut back, 4 bases at V and 2 bases at J, with 40 bases in the middle.